This entry features one T cell receptor beta chain sequence. This entry belongs to a study of blood T cell repertoires in COVID-19. Study in general: In each case, the material was cDNA or gDNA derived from T cells, B-cell-depleted T cells, or PBMCs.

Assay: immunoSEQ multiplex PCR; the TCRdb copy retains only in-frame clones and omits some. This table has some 150,000 clones, 84% appearing once. CDR1 SNHLY and CDR2 FYNNEI come from the germline V gene. This CDR3 spans 14 amino acids. V lost 6 bases and J lost 6, with 15 bases in between. Sequenced sample: PBMCs or T cells enriched from blood (not recorded which). This sequence originates from a woman between 50 and 59 years old who had been exposed to COVID-19. The rearrangement joins TRBV2 to TRBJ1-5; no clear D. CDR3: CASSPNRQGQPQHF. CDR3 DNA: TGTGCCAGCAGCCCAAATCGACAAGGTCAGCCCCAGCATTTT.